The sequence of this T cell receptor beta chain was determined in a study of OX40 agonist ivuxolimab in advanced cancers. Study-level findings and limits: Both blood CD4+ and CD8+ T cells showed clonal growth by week 6 at 0.1 to 3.0 mg/kg.

Autoimmune disease history or systemic immunosuppression disqualified patients. The assay was immunoSEQ multiplex PCR, and TCRdb's table has in-frame clones only and misses some. The sample carries some 57,000 clones, roughly 84% recorded once. As regards this clone: No antigen is known for it.

Germline loops: CDR1 KGHSH, CDR2 LQKENI. Unmatched junction bases numbered 7, after V lost 3 bases and J lost 4 bases. The CDR3 loop spans 15 amino acids. The clonotype originates from an adult with an advanced solid tumor such as melanoma, head and neck, liver or kidney cancer. This specimen consisted of CD4+ or CD8+ T cells sorted from blood, obtained in a trial of the OX40 agonist ivuxolimab. The V call is TRBV18, the J call TRBJ1-2; TRBD1 aligns across 8 bases. CDR3 coding DNA: TGTGCCAGCTCACCGAGGACAGGGCCCCTCTATGGCTACACCTTC. This translates into CASSPRTGPLYGYTF.